The 9 T cell receptor beta chains listed next were all sequenced from one sample in a study of T cells in Graves' hyperthyroidism and ophthalmopathy. The CDR3 regions of TCR beta were amplified from RNA transcripts. The primer set for the first-round RT-PCR of the TCR CDR3 was HTBI. TCRdb fed the multiplex PCR reads into MiXCR, producing one record per CDR3 protein. The profile covers roughly 510,000 distinct CDR3 sequences, with over 35% appearing a single time and about 45% taken by the ten largest. The source material was peripheral blood or thyroid tissue (not recorded which). Receptors originate from an adult woman with Graves' disease, either hyperthyroidism or ophthalmopathy (not recorded which).

This chain joins TRBV7-2 and TRBJ2-3, with 8 nucleotides matching TRBD1. J gave up 9 bases and V 5 bases, and 4 bases lay outside the gene matches. CDR1 and CDR2 from the germline V gene are SGHTA and FQGNSA. This CDR3 has 12 residues. The CDR3 here is CASSRTGRTQYF. CDR3 nucleotide sequence: TGTGCCAGCAGCCGGACAGGGCGCACGCAGTATTTT.

This clonotype was seen more than once but under ten times. The chain employs TRBV29-1 and TRBJ2-7; 9 bases fit TRBD1. This CDR3 comprises 13 residues. V lost 7 bases to trimming and J lost 4 bases; unmatched junction nucleotides: 8. Germline CDR1 reads SQVTM; CDR2 reads ANQGSEA. CDR3 nucleotide sequence: TGCAGCGCGGGCCCGGGACAGGGTTACGAGCAGTACTTC. Translation gives CSAGPGQGYEQYF.

The genes are TRBV2 and TRBJ1-3; D gene ambiguous. The V gene lost 8 bases and the J gene lost 8 bases, with 22 bases spanning the gap. Germline loops: CDR1 SNHLY, CDR2 FYNNEI. This CDR3 is 15 amino acids long. CDR3 in amino acids: CASHPPRFGFHTIYF. Written as DNA, the CDR3 is TGTGCCAGCCACCCGCCGAGGTTCGGATTTCACACCATATATTTT.

This sequence joins TRBV10-2 and TRBJ1-1; D uncertain. V dropped 5 bases and J dropped 4 bases, with 8 bases sitting between them. Germline CDR1 reads WSHSY; CDR2 reads SAAADI. This CDR3 is built from 12 residues. CDR3 nucleotides: TGCGCCAGCAGTTACGCGACCACTGAAGCTTTCTTT. Encoded protein: CASSYATTEAFF.

Many counts were recorded for this clonotype. The chain links TRBV7-2 to TRBJ1-1; weak D call: TRBD1 (6 bases). The CDR3 runs to 16 residues. The V gene lost 4 bases and the J gene lost 1 base, with 16 bases spanning the gap. CDR1 SGHTA and CDR2 FQGNSA come from the germline V gene. This CDR3 reads CASSSPGEGGNTEAFF. The CDR3 DNA follows: TGTGCCAGCAGCTCCCCGGGTGAGGGGGGGAACACTGAAGCTTTCTTT.

This clonotype has ten or more counts. The genes are TRBV4-1 and TRBJ1-5; D call uncertain. Germline loops: CDR1 MGHRA, CDR2 YSYEKL. V lost 3 bases and J lost 1, with 13 bases in between. The CDR3 is 16 residues long. This chain's CDR3 is CASSHSESWSNQPQHF. For the CDR3, the DNA is TGCGCCAGCAGCCACTCGGAATCCTGGAGCAATCAGCCCCAGCATTTT.

The V gene is TRBV7-3, the J gene TRBJ1-5; a weak D match, TRBD1 (6 bases). V shed 5 bases and J shed 11 bases, with 19 bases lying between them. The germline V gene encodes CDR1 SGHTA and CDR2 FQGTGA. This CDR3 contains 14 residues. The CDR3, as DNA: TGTGCCAGCAGCCCAGAGGGGGGAGAAGAGACCCAGCATTTT. It yields the protein CASSPEGGEETQHF.

Ten or more counts support this clonotype. The chain recombines TRBV6-6 with TRBJ2-7; 9 nucleotides match TRBD1. Unmatched junction bases numbered 10, after V lost 7 bases and J lost 6 bases. Germline CDR1 reads MNHNY; CDR2 reads SVGAGI (reference sequence). This CDR3 spans 14 amino acids. CDR3 sequence reads: CASTRRDRDAEQYF. The CDR3 nucleotides are TGTGCCAGCACTCGGAGGGACAGGGATGCCGAGCAGTACTTC.

The chain is built from TRBV20-1 and TRBJ1-4; 8 bases agree with TRBD1. CDR1 is DFQATT and CDR2 is SNEGSKA in the germline V gene (reference sequence). This CDR3 region has 16 residues. Trimming cost V 6 bases and J 8 bases; bases outside gene matches: 17. CDR3 nucleotide sequence: TGCAGTGCCAGGCCCGTGGAGGCTGACAGGGGAGAAAAACTGTTTTTT. Amino acid sequence: CSARPVEADRGEKLFF.